This TCR beta chain was documented in a study of control samples from healthy donors and cancer patients. The assay was immunoSEQ multiplex PCR, and TCRdb's table has in-frame clones only and misses some. The sample lists some 28,000 clones; roughly 78% were seen once. The CDR3 is 17 residues long. The germline CDR1 and CDR2 sequences are MRHNA and SNTAGT. The V call is TRBV6-4, the J call TRBJ2-7, with TRBD2 identical over 9 bases. Sequencing was done on a sample of PBMCs. This receptor was identified in a man aged 55-75 years with head and neck cancer. In DNA form, the CDR3 reads TGTGTCTACAGGAAGGGCGGGAGGGCACTGGGTTCCTACGAGCAGTACTTC. Protein sequence: CVYRKGGRALGSYEQYF.